The 30 T cell receptor beta chains reported below all come from one sample, sequenced in a study of CD8 T cells in Susac syndrome. Random hexamers were used to reverse transcribe the RNA input (about 0.5 to 1 ug). A single record per CDR3 protein comes from TCRdb applying MiXCR to the immunoSEQ multiplex PCR reads. The data hold about 66,000 distinct CDR3 sequences, with about 94% observed a single time. Specimen: CD8+ T cells from PBMCs. Receptors were obtained from a human donor with multiple sclerosis.

In its sample, this clonotype was seen a few times. The chain has TRBV29-1 and TRBJ2-2, with D unclear. Germline loops: CDR1 SQVTM, CDR2 ANQGSEA. Between the trimmed V and J ends, which lost 6 bases and 1 base, there was a span of 9 bases. The CDR3 length is 13 residues. The CDR3 DNA reads as TGCAGCGTCTCGACTGAGAACACCGGGGAGCTGTTTTTT. Its translation is CSVSTENTGELFF.

This clonotype has just a few counts. The chain couples TRBV2 to TRBJ2-1; 7 bases are shared with TRBD1. CDR3 length: 15 amino acids. With 5 bases clipped from V and 3 bases from J, the junction kept 7 bases outside the gene matches. Germline CDR1 is SNHLY and CDR2 is FYNNEI. For the CDR3, the DNA is TGTGCCAGCAGTTACCCGGGACAGAACTACAATGAGCAGTTCTTC. Amino acids: CASSYPGQNYNEQFF.

The chain has TRBV5-4 and TRBJ2-2; D possibly corresponds to TRBD2 (6 bases). CDR1 SGHNT and CDR2 YYREEE come from the germline V gene (reference sequence). The length of the CDR3 is 14 residues. Trimming shortened V by 7 bases and J by 3 bases, and 13 bases separated the two germline ends. CDR3: CASRRERDTGELFF. CDR3 DNA: TGTGCCAGCCGGAGGGAGCGGGACACCGGGGAGCTGTTTTTT.

V and J are TRBV24-1 and TRBJ2-7; D may match TRBD1 or TRBD2 (5 bases each). CDR1 KGHDR and CDR2 SFDVKD come from the germline V gene. The CDR3 totals 14 residues. Trimming removed 5 bases at V and 7 bases at J, with 17 bases between. CDR3 sequence: CATSAPGLSGEQYF. CDR3 coding DNA: TGTGCCACCAGTGCTCCGGGGCTCTCTGGAGAGCAGTACTTC.

This clonotype has only one observation. V is TRBV7-3 and J is TRBJ2-1, with TRBD2 as a possible D gene (6 bases). The germline gives CDR1 SGHTA, CDR2 FQGTGA. V dropped 1 base and J dropped 3 bases, with 10 bases sitting between them. The CDR3 length is 15 residues. The CDR3 loop reads CASSLNGGNYNEQFF. CDR3 nucleotide sequence: TGTGCCAGCAGCTTAAATGGCGGGAACTACAATGAGCAGTTCTTC. The full variable domain, rest sourced from reference TRBV7-3 and TRBJ2-1, is GAGVSQTPSNKVTEKGKYVELRCDPISGHTALYWYRQSLGQGPEFLIYFQGTGAADDSGLPNDRFFAVRPEGSVSTLKIQRTERGDSAVYLCASSLNGGNYNEQFFGPGTRLTVL.

The rearrangement links TRBV27 to TRBJ2-7, with 10 bases fitting TRBD2. Germline values: CDR1 MNHEY, CDR2 SMNVEV (reference sequence). The CDR3 has 14 amino acids. With V trimmed by 2 bases and J by 5 bases, 3 bases remained unmatched. CDR3 nucleotides: TGTGCCAGCAGTTTAAGCGGGAGGGAGAACGAGCAGTACTTC. The encoded protein is CASSLSGRENEQYF.

This chain joins TRBV11-1 and TRBJ2-2; D is possibly TRBD2 (6 bases). CDR1 SGHAT and CDR2 FQDESV come from the germline V gene (reference sequence). Between the trimmed V and J ends, which lost 3 bases and 0 bases, there was a span of 11 bases. This CDR3 is built from 16 residues. CDR3: CASSFGGGANTGELFF. The CDR3 DNA reads TGTGCCAGCAGCTTTGGGGGAGGTGCGAACACCGGGGAGCTGTTTTTT.

V is TRBV4-3 and J is TRBJ2-1, with TRBD2 identical over 9 bases. The germline CDR1 and CDR2 sequences are LGHNA and YSLEER. The V segment lost 4 bases and the J segment 6 bases; nucleotides outside the gene matches: 10. The CDR3 runs to 16 residues. CDR3 amino acids: CASSPTGGGAFNEQFF. The DNA of the CDR3 is TGCGCCAGCAGCCCCACTGGCGGGGGGGCTTTCAATGAGCAGTTCTTC.

The V and J genes are TRBV27 and TRBJ1-1, with TRBD1 matching 7 bases. Germline loops: CDR1 MNHEY, CDR2 SMNVEV (reference sequence). This CDR3 is 16 amino acids long. V dropped 4 bases and J dropped 2; count of bases not matched to a gene: 10. This chain's CDR3 is CASSYARQGPNTEAFF. The CDR3 DNA follows: TGTGCCAGCAGTTACGCCCGACAGGGACCCAACACTGAAGCTTTCTTT.

The chain couples TRBV3-1 to TRBJ2-1; D is unresolved. The V gene's germline CDR1 is LGHDT and CDR2 YNNKEL (reference sequence). The CDR3 is 14 residues long. V lost 5 bases and J lost 5, with 13 bases in between. CDR3 sequence: CASSIYEPHNEQFF. The CDR3 DNA is TGTGCCAGCAGCATTTACGAGCCCCACAATGAGCAGTTCTTC.

The chain links TRBV7-9 to TRBJ2-2, with 9 bases lining up with TRBD1. This CDR3 region has 15 residues. Germline CDR1 SEHNR, CDR2 FQNEAQ (reference sequence). J was trimmed by 5 bases and V by 4 bases; bases with no gene match: 5. The CDR3 sequence: CASSSRDRETGELFF. The DNA of the CDR3 is TGTGCCAGCAGCTCCCGGGACAGGGAAACCGGGGAGCTGTTTTTT.

This chain uses TRBV12-3 or TRBV12-4 with TRBJ1-1; maybe TRBD1 (5 bases). Trimming took 6 bases from V and 0 from J, leaving 14 bases between them. This CDR3 spans 15 amino acids. The CDR3 region is CASSPDTFMNTEAFF. The DNA for the CDR3 is TGTGCCAGCAGCCCGGACACCTTCATGAACACTGAAGCTTTCTTT.

This clonotype was observed once. The CDR3: CASSFGVYEQYF. The CDR3 DNA is TGTGCCAGCAGTTTTGGGGTTTACGAGCAGTACTTC. This rearrangement joins TRBV28 to TRBJ2-7; D not certain. Trimming removed 3 bases at V and 4 bases at J, with 7 bases between. Germline CDR1 reads MDHEN; CDR2 reads SYDVKM. CDR3 length: 12 amino acids.

In DNA form, the CDR3 reads TGCAGCGTTGAAGACAATTATAGCGGGAGGGCCTCCGGGGAGCTGTTTTTT. This translates into CSVEDNYSGRASGELFF. The chain recombines TRBV29-1 with TRBJ2-2; the match to TRBD2 covers 11 bases. The ends lost 0 bases at V and 6 bases at J; junction bases unmatched: 9. The germline V gene has CDR1 SQVTM and CDR2 ANQGSEA. The CDR3 consists of 17 residues.

The J gene is TRBJ2-7, the V gene TRBV2; TRBD2 matches 8 bases. Germline values: CDR1 SNHLY, CDR2 FYNNEI. V shed 6 bases and J 9 bases; nucleotides not matched to a gene: 13. CDR3 length: 14 residues. The CDR3 DNA follows: TGTGCCAGCAGCCGGGGCCGGGAGGGGTTATGGCAGTACTTC. This codes for CASSRGREGLWQYF.

This chain links TRBV27 with TRBJ2-7; TRBD1 agrees at 8 bases. J gave up 3 bases and V 5 bases, and 12 bases lay outside the gene matches. CDR3 size: 16 residues. CDR1 MNHEY and CDR2 SMNVEV come from the germline V gene (reference sequence). CDR3 protein: CASSPYGQGEDYEQYF. The CDR3 DNA follows: TGTGCCAGCAGTCCATATGGACAGGGTGAGGACTACGAGCAGTACTTC.

The chain joins TRBV20-1 to TRBJ1-1; the D gene is possibly TRBD1 (5 bases). The CDR3 spans 13 residues. Trimming removed 0 bases from V and 5 bases from J, with 10 bases in between. From germline, CDR1 is DFQATT and CDR2 SNEGSKA (reference sequence). CDR3 DNA: TGCAGTGCTAGAGATCCAGGGCTGACTGAAGCTTTCTTT. It specifies CSARDPGLTEAFF.

The rearrangement joins TRBV7-9 to TRBJ2-3; D call uncertain. Germline CDR1 reads SEHNR; CDR2 reads FQNEAQ (reference sequence). Trimming left V 6 bases short and J 2 bases short, with 6 bases between. The CDR3 covers 12 residues. DNA for the CDR3: TGTGCCAGCAGAAAGTCCACAGATACGCAGTATTTT. Its protein is CASRKSTDTQYF.

The chain couples TRBV12-3 or TRBV12-4 to TRBJ1-4; 7 bases fit TRBD1. The CDR3 length is 14 residues. The junction had 9 bases not matched to a gene; V was cut back by 6 bases and J by 8 bases. The CDR3 loop reads CASSSGTAREKLFF. CDR3 sequence (DNA): TGTGCCAGCAGCTCCGGGACAGCTCGAGAAAAACTGTTTTTT.

The count of this clonotype is one. The rearrangement joins TRBV23-1 to TRBJ2-4; 7 nucleotides line up with TRBD1. TRBV23-1 is marked as an open reading frame, function uncertain. V lost 2 bases to trimming and J lost 0 bases; unmatched junction nucleotides: 4. This CDR3 region has 16 residues. CDR3 loop: CASSQRDRLAKNIQYF. For the CDR3, the DNA is TGCGCCAGCAGTCAACGGGACAGACTAGCCAAAAACATTCAGTACTTC.

The V call is TRBV20-1, the J call TRBJ2-7; weak D call: TRBD1 (6 bases). This CDR3 region has 16 residues. The V end lost 5 bases, the J end lost 4 bases, and 24 bases lay between the germline ends. The germline gives CDR1 DFQATT, CDR2 SNEGSKA (reference sequence). The CDR3 here is CSASRPPGHPGYEQYF. Written as DNA, the CDR3 is TGCAGTGCTTCGCGACCCCCGGGACATCCCGGATACGAGCAGTACTTC.

The genes are TRBV9 and TRBJ1-2; 7 bases agree with TRBD1. After removal of 0 bases from V and 8 bases from J, the junction contained 1 base not matched to a gene. This CDR3 is built from 12 residues. Germline values: CDR1 SGDLS, CDR2 YYNGEE. CDR3 protein: CASSVGQGGYTF. The CDR3 nucleotides read TGTGCCAGCAGCGTAGGACAGGGAGGCTACACCTTC.

The chain combines TRBV30 with TRBJ2-7; tentatively, D is TRBD2 (5 bases). This CDR3 region has 12 residues. The germline gives CDR1 GTSNPN, CDR2 SVGIG (reference sequence). The V gene lost 8 bases and the J gene lost 6 bases, with 17 bases spanning the gap. CDR3 nucleotides: TGTGCCACCGACCCCTCACGGGGCGAGCAGTACTTC. Protein: CATDPSRGEQYF.

V usage is TRBV27 and J usage is TRBJ1-5; D is possibly TRBD1 (5 bases). V lost 3 bases to trimming and J lost 6 bases, with 12 bases between them. The CDR3 loop spans 14 amino acids. Germline CDR1 reads MNHEY; CDR2 reads SMNVEV (reference sequence). The CDR3 here is CASSFGADTQPQHF. The CDR3 DNA follows: TGTGCCAGCAGTTTCGGAGCGGACACTCAGCCCCAGCATTTT.

This clonotype came up a few times. This chain joins TRBV5-4 and TRBJ1-5; D is unclear. The CDR3 length is 12 residues. V gave up 4 bases and J gave up 7 bases, with 9 bases separating them. Looked up from germline, CDR1 is SGHNT and CDR2 is YYREEE (reference sequence). The CDR3 coding sequence is TGTGCCAGCAGCACGGAAAACCAGCCCCAGCATTTT. It yields the protein CASSTENQPQHF.

V gene TRBV6-2 or TRBV6-3 combines with J gene TRBJ1-5, with 9 bases lining up with TRBD1. The CDR3 totals 17 residues. V shed 2 bases, J shed 3 bases, and the junction held 8 bases outside the gene matches. The germline V gene encodes CDR1 MNHEY and CDR2 SVGEGT. CDR3 sequence reads: CASSYAPDRGPNQPQHF. CDR3 bases: TGTGCCAGCAGTTACGCACCGGACAGGGGCCCCAATCAGCCCCAGCATTTT.

The rearrangement links TRBV19 to TRBJ1-1; 8 bases are a match to TRBD1. This CDR3 region has 12 residues. V lost 4 bases and J lost 8; bases outside the gene matches: 3. Per germline, CDR1 LNHDA and CDR2 SQIVND (reference sequence). For the CDR3, the DNA is TGTGCCAGTAGTACTGGACAGGGAGAAGCTTTCTTT. Amino acid sequence: CASSTGQGEAFF.

As for this clonotype: At one of its ends the junction is not consistent with the germline gene, which may arise from a read error. J is TRBJ2-3 and V is TRBV7-6; 9 nucleotides match TRBD2. CDR3 size: 16 residues. CDR1 and CDR2 (germline): SGHVS, FNYEAQ. The CDR3 reads CASNLGTSIRTDTQYF. The CDR3 region has the DNA TGTGCCAGCAACTTAGGGACTAGCATCCGCACAGATACGCAGTATTTT.

V usage is TRBV5-4 and J usage is TRBJ1-1, with D unclear. Per germline, CDR1 SGHNT and CDR2 YYREEE (reference sequence). The germline V and J ends were trimmed by 0 bases and 8 bases, with 8 bases remaining between them. The length of the CDR3 is 12 residues. CDR3 DNA sequence: TGTGCCAGCAGCTTGGAGACCTTCGAAGCTTTCTTT. It is translated as CASSLETFEAFF.

This CDR3 is CASSPSLGVEAFF. The DNA for the CDR3 is TGTGCCAGCAGTCCTTCCCTCGGGGTTGAAGCTTTCTTT. The chain joins TRBV12-3 or TRBV12-4 to TRBJ1-1; D call uncertain. The CDR3 is 13 residues long. With 5 bases removed from V and 7 bases from J, the gap between germline ends came to 14 bases.